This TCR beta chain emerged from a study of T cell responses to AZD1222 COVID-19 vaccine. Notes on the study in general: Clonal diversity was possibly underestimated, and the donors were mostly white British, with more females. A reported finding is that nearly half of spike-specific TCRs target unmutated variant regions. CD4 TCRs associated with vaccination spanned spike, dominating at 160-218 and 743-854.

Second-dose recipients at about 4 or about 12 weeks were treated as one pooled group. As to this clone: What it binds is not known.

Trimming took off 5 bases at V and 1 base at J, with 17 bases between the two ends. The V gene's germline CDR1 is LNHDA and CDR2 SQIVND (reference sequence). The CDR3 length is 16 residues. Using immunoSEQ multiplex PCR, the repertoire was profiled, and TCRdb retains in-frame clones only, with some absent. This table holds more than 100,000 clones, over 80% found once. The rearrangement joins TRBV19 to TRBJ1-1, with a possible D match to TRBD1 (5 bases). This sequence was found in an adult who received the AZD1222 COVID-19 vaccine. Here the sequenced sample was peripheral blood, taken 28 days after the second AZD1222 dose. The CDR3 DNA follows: TGTGCCAGTAGTCCAGGGCCCCAGTTGGGGAACACTGAAGCTTTCTTT. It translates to CASSPGPQLGNTEAFF.